This T cell receptor (beta chain) was identified during a study of cytomegalovirus exposure and HLA in healthy donors. Points on this clone: Its antigen is unidentified.

The PCR employed 60 Vbeta primers together with 13 Jbeta primers. Method: immunoSEQ multiplex PCR; TCRdb's copy keeps in-frame clones and lacks some. Of about 140,000 clones in the sample, around 83% were seen once. General study results and limits: Trimming of TCR beta V- and J-genes showed a link, identified in a later analysis, to a missense DCLRE1C variant. Previously analyzed data showed that most TCR beta V segments were productive at a frequency of about 90% or about 30%. Rare sequences made up most TCRs, while some public TCRs were found in many donors.

The CDR3 is 15 residues long. The junction had 6 bases not matched to a gene; V was cut back by 0 bases and J by 7 bases. Per the germline V gene, CDR1 is SGDLS and CDR2 is YYNGEE. This clonotype originated in a male donor in good health and CMV-seropositive. Material: PBMCs. The genes are TRBV9 and TRBJ1-4; TRBD1 agrees at 7 bases. The CDR3 here is CASSVGDSKIEKLFF. The CDR3 DNA reads as TGTGCCAGCAGCGTAGGGGACAGCAAGATTGAAAAACTGTTTTTT. Full variable domain (remainder filled in from reference TRBV9 and TRBJ1-4): DSGVTQTPKHLITATGQRVTLRCSPRSGDLSVYWYQQSLDQGLQFLIQYYNGEERAKGNILERFSAQQFPDLHSELNLSSLELGDSALYFCASSVGDSKIEKLFFGSGTQLSVL.